This T cell receptor beta chain was obtained from a study of OX40 agonist ivuxolimab in advanced cancers. Produced via immunoSEQ multiplex PCR; TCRdb's table is partial and in-frame only. The repertoire holds about 65,000 clones, with approximately 89% as singletons. The sample here was CD4+ or CD8+ T cells sorted from blood, taken in a trial of the OX40 agonist ivuxolimab. The TCR sequence derives from an adult with an advanced solid tumor such as melanoma, head and neck, liver or kidney cancer.

The CDR3 bases are TGCGCCAGCAGTCTAGCCAAGTCAGGGGGGATCTCTGGGGCCAACGTCCTGACTTTC. Protein: CASSLAKSGGISGANVLTF. The chain links TRBV4-1 to TRBJ2-6; TRBD1 is a possible D gene (7 bases). This CDR3 has 19 amino acids. V was shortened by 6 bases and J by 0 bases, with 21 bases between the two germline ends. Germline V lookup: CDR1 MGHRA, CDR2 YSYEKL.